The T cell receptor beta chain under discussion was sequenced for a study of cytomegalovirus exposure and HLA in healthy donors. Germline V gene data show CDR1 as MDHEN and CDR2 as SYDVKM. The J segment lost 4 bases and the V segment lost 5 bases, leaving 2 bases of the junction unmatched. The CDR3 loop spans 14 amino acids. Libraries were prepared by immunoSEQ multiplex PCR; TCRdb keeps only in-frame clonotypes and omits some of them. The top ten clones hold just over 8.5% of a sample with under 150,000 clones, 85% to 90% of them seen once. This chain uses TRBV28 with TRBJ1-5, with TRBD1 matching over 10 bases. Sequences were obtained from PBMCs. The receptor was isolated from a man in his late teens or twenties in good health and CMV-seropositive. This CDR3 reads CASSGTGDNQPQHF. The CDR3 coding sequence is TGTGCCAGCAGTGGGACAGGGGATAATCAGCCCCAGCATTTT.